A selection of T cell receptor beta chains follows, all from one sample in a study of OX40 agonist ivuxolimab in advanced cancers. Only in-frame clones appear in the TCRdb table, and some are missing; sequencing was by immunoSEQ multiplex PCR. The profile shows almost 85,000 clones, approximately 89% of them singletons. Sequencing used CD4+ or CD8+ T cells sorted from blood, obtained in a trial of the OX40 agonist ivuxolimab. All receptors derive from an adult with an advanced solid tumor such as melanoma, head and neck, liver or kidney cancer. Both conserved end residues are part of each CDR3. The D gene is left open where the match is weak. Expanded clones are given a class, and other clones once, few, many or no size at all.

V	J	D	size	CDR3	DNA
TRBV5-1	TRBJ1-4	-	-	CASSFQGPAVNEKLFF	TGCGCCAGCAGCTTTCAGGGGCCCGCCGTCAATGAAAAACTGTTTTTT
TRBV10-3	TRBJ2-1	TRBD2	-	CAISDHSGRANEQFF	TGTGCCATCAGTGACCATAGCGGGAGGGCCAATGAGCAGTTCTTC
TRBV4-2	TRBJ1-5	-	few	CASSGPGGNQPQHF	TGTGCCAGCAGCGGCCCGGGGGGTAATCAGCCCCAGCATTTT
TRBV7-9	TRBJ1-4	-	-	CASSRAGLEKLFF	TGTGCCAGCAGCCGCGCGGGGCTGGAAAAACTGTTTTTT
TRBV23-1	TRBJ1-5	-	-	CASSQWESNQPQHF	TGCGCCAGCAGTCAGTGGGAGAGCAATCAGCCCCAGCATTTT
TRBV4-3	TRBJ1-5	-	-	CASSQDFGNQPQHF	TGCGCCAGCAGCCAAGATTTCGGGAATCAGCCCCAGCATTTT
TRBV4-1	TRBJ2-5	-	-	CASSQAGVGETQYF	TGCGCCAGCAGCCAGGCCGGGGTAGGAGAGACCCAGTACTTC
TRBV5-1	TRBJ1-1	-	-	CASTRDTENTEAFF	TGCGCCAGCACCCGGGACACGGAAAACACTGAAGCTTTCTTT
TRBV6-6	TRBJ1-1	-	-	CASSTDGGNTEAFF	TGTGCCAGCAGTACGGACGGGGGGAACACTGAAGCTTTCTTT
TRBV6-5	TRBJ1-2	-	-	CASSYSTAANYGYTF	TGTGCCAGCAGTTACTCGACGGCGGCTAACTATGGCTACACCTTC
TRBV5-4	TRBJ2-7	-	-	CASRSRPGTRQAYEQYF	TGTGCCAGCAGATCACGTCCGGGGACAAGACAGGCCTACGAGCAGTACTTC
TRBV5-1	TRBJ2-3	-	-	CASSIADYDTQYF	TGCGCCAGCAGCATCGCTGACTATGATACGCAGTATTTT
TRBV5-1	TRBJ2-3	-	-	CASSGGLHTDTQYF	TGCGCCAGCAGCGGGGGACTTCACACAGATACGCAGTATTTT
TRBV18	TRBJ1-2	TRBD1	once	CASSPLTGEGYTF	TGTGCCAGCTCACCTCTGACAGGGGAAGGCTACACCTTC
TRBV2	TRBJ2-7	TRBD1	-	CASSAGTGVYEQYF	TGTGCCAGCAGCGCCGGGACAGGCGTATACGAGCAGTACTTC
TRBV7-2	TRBJ1-5	-	-	CASSMYQGQPQHF	TGTGCCAGCAGCATGTATCAGGGGCAGCCCCAGCATTTT
TRBV7-9	TRBJ1-4	TRBD1	-	CASTQSRGSRKLFF	TGTGCCAGCACCCAGAGCAGGGGGAGCCGAAAACTGTTTTTT
TRBV20-1	TRBJ2-5	-	-	CSAPLGETQYF	TGCAGTGCTCCCCTCGGGGAGACCCAGTACTTC
TRBV19	TRBJ2-7	-	once	CASSIARAYEQYF	TGTGCCAGTAGTATTGCAAGGGCCTACGAGCAGTACTTC
TRBV7-9	TRBJ2-3	-	-	CASSDTGTQYF	TGTGCCAGCAGCGACACGGGTACGCAGTATTTT
TRBV18	TRBJ2-3	-	-	CASSGRADTQYF	TGTGCCAGCTCGGGCCGGGCAGATACGCAGTATTTT
TRBV7-9	TRBJ2-3	TRBD1	-	CASSFRNRQGHTDTQYF	TGTGCCAGCAGCTTCCGAAATAGACAGGGGCACACAGATACGCAGTATTTT
TRBV28	TRBJ2-3	TRBD1	-	CASSLRQGMGKHTDTQYF	TGTGCCAGCAGTTTAAGACAGGGGATGGGGAAACACACAGATACGCAGTATTTT
TRBV4-1	TRBJ1-2	-	-	CASSAGSGGYTF	TGCGCCAGCAGCGCAGGTTCCGGAGGCTACACCTTC
TRBV6-6	TRBJ1-1	-	-	CASSYSYGNTEAFF	TGTGCCAGCAGTTACTCGTACGGAAACACTGAAGCTTTCTTT
TRBV28	TRBJ1-5	-	-	CASSLWTRGLTAQSNQPQHF	TGTGCCAGCAGTTTATGGACCCGAGGCCTGACAGCACAATCCAATCAGCCCCAGCATTTT
TRBV9	TRBJ2-1	TRBD1	-	CASSETGGGYNEQFF	TGTGCCAGCAGCGAGACAGGGGGCGGCTACAATGAGCAGTTCTTC
TRBV6-5	TRBJ1-3	-	-	CAAGGGRNTIYF	TGTGCCGCCGGGGGGGGGCGAAACACCATATATTTT
TRBV2	TRBJ2-1	-	once	CASRPRAGASYNEQFF	TGTGCCAGCAGACCTCGTGCGGGGGCCTCCTACAATGAGCAGTTCTTC
TRBV5-1	TRBJ2-3	-	-	CASSVALHADTQYF	TGCGCCAGCAGCGTGGCACTCCACGCAGATACGCAGTATTTT
TRBV28	TRBJ1-6	-	-	CASSLGPRHSPLHF	TGTGCCAGCAGTCTCGGCCCAAGGCATTCACCCCTCCACTTT
TRBV18	TRBJ1-1	TRBD1	-	CASSPRTGGLNTEAFF	TGTGCCAGCTCACCAAGGACAGGGGGCTTGAACACTGAAGCTTTCTTT
TRBV7-9	TRBJ1-1	TRBD1	-	CASSFNRGKRGMNTEAFF	TGTGCCAGCAGCTTTAACAGGGGGAAAAGGGGAATGAACACTGAAGCTTTCTTT
TRBV5-4	TRBJ2-5	TRBD2	-	CASSLAGLAGGETQYF	TGTGCCAGCAGCTTGGCCGGGCTAGCGGGAGGAGAGACCCAGTACTTC
TRBV15	TRBJ2-3	TRBD2	-	CATSRLAGADTQYF	TGTGCCACCAGCAGACTCGCGGGGGCAGATACGCAGTATTTT
TRBV5-1	TRBJ2-5	-	-	CASSLTPEETQYF	TGCGCCAGCAGCTTGACTCCTGAAGAGACCCAGTACTTC
TRBV7-2	TRBJ2-7	-	few	CASSFREIGSYEQYF	TGTGCCAGCAGCTTTCGGGAGATCGGGTCCTACGAGCAGTACTTC
TRBV7-3	TRBJ1-2	-	-	CASSLTGAFNYGYTF	TGTGCCAGCAGCTTAACAGGGGCTTTTAACTATGGCTACACCTTC
TRBV4-1	TRBJ1-6	-	few	CASSQDQGSSPLHF	TGCGCCAGCAGCCAAGACCAGGGAAGTTCACCCCTCCACTTT
TRBV28	TRBJ1-2	-	once	CASRGPLTSGYTF	TGTGCCAGCAGGGGCCCCTTAACGAGTGGCTACACCTTC
TRBV5-1	TRBJ2-1	TRBD2	-	CASRAGSGASRDEQFF	TGCGCCAGCAGAGCCGGGAGCGGGGCTTCCCGGGATGAGCAGTTCTTC
TRBV5-4	TRBJ2-2	TRBD1	-	CASSSWRTGGPRELFF	TGTGCCAGCAGCTCCTGGCGGACAGGGGGCCCCCGGGAGCTGTTTTTT